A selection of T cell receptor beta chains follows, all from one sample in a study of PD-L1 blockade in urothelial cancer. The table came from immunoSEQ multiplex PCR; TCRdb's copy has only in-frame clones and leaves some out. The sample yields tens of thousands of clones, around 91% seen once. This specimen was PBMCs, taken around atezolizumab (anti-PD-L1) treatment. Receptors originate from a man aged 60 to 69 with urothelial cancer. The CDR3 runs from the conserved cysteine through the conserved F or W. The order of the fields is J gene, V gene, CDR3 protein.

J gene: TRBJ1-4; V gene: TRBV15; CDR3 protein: CATSRVGGVGEKLFF
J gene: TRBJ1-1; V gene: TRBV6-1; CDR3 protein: CASSAGGTEAFF
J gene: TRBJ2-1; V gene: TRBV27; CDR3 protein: CASSSRKLAGGRPDNEQFF
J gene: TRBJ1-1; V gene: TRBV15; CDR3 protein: CATSRGGVNFFLGNTEAFF
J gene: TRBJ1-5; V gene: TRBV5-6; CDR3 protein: CASRFPGQSQPQHF
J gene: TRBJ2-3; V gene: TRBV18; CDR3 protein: CASSTNQAGAWTDTQYF
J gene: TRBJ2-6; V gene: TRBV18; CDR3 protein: CASSPPAGANVLTF
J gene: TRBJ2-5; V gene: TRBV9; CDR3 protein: CASSVEQQETQYF
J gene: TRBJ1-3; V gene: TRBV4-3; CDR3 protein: CASSQGLFMSSGNTIYF
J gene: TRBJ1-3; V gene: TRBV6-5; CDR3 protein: CASSLTGLTSGNTIYF
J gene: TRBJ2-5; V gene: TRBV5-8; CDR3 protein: CASSLAGTGQETQYF
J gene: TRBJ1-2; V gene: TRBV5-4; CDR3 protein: CASSLAGTGGSYGYTF
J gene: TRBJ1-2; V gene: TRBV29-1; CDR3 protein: CSVADTHYGYTF
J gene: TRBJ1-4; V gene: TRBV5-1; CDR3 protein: CASSFRGLGEKLFF
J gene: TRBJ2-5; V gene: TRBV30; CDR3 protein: CAWSVRLAGAETQYF
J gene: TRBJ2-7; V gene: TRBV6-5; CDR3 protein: CASSYQSRAGEQYF
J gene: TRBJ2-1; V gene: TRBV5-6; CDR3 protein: CASSLPGQGHNEQFF
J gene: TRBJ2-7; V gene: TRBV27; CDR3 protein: CASSQPRTGNYEQYF
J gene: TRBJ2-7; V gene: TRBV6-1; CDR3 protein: CASSPTGDGSYEQYF
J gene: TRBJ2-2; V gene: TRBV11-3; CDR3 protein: CASSLDWRTGELFF
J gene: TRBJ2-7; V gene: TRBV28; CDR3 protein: CASSSPPDEQYF
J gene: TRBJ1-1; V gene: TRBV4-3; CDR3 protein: CASSQDYLVGTEAFF
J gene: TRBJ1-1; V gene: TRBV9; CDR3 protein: CASSQGNRAGAFF
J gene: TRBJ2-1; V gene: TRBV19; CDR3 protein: CASSIQYNEQFF
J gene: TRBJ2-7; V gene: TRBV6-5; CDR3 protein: CASSPRDTTYEQYF
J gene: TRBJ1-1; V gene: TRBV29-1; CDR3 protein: CSVARDKGTEAFF
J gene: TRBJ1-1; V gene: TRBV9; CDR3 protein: CASSVEPQENTEAFF
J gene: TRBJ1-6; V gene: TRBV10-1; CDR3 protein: CASSVDRVSNSPLHF
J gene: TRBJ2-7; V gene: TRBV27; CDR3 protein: CASSSQAGASYEQYF
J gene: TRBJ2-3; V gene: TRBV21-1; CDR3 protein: CASSKVTGKVDTQYF
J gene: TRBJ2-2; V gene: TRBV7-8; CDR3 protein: CASSFVLAGAGGELFF
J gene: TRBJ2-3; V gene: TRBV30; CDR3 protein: CAWSVGGDTQYF
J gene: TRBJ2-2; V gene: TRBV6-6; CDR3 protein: CASTRTGGDTGELFF
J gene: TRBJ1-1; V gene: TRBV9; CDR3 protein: CASTNGQGTNTEAFF
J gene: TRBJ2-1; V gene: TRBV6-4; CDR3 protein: CASTLALVPYNEQFF
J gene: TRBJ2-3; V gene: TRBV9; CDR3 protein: CASSAGLAGGTDTQYF
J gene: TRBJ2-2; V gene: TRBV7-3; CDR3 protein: CASREVGGTGELFF
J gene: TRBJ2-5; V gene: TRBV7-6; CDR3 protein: CASSLIAGEGETQYF
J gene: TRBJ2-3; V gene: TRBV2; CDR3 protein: CASSEVWAGAPSPTQYF
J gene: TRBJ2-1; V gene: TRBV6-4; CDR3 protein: CASSDGTSGGNNEQFF
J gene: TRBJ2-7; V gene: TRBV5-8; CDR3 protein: CASSSGTARPGEQYF